This entry lists 23 T cell receptor beta chains sequenced from one sample in a study of shared clonotypes between healthy human individuals. TCRdb's copy holds only in-frame clones and misses some; the assay was immunoSEQ multiplex PCR. The sample contains fewer than 800,000 clones, 90% to 95% of which appear only once. Naive CD8 cells lacked CD45RO, underwent positive selection for CCR7 and left out terminally differentiated effector memory CD45RA+ cells. Sequenced sample: naive CD8+ T cells sorted from blood. These receptors were obtained from a man aged 30 to 45 in good health.

The V call is TRBV5-1, the J call TRBJ2-1; D might be TRBD2 (5 bases). This CDR3 has 12 residues. The V and J ends lost 5 bases and 9 bases respectively, with 12 bases between them. CDR1 SGHRS and CDR2 YFSETQ come from the germline V gene. The CDR3 coding sequence is TGCGCCAGCAGGGGTAACGGGGTTGAGCAGTTCTTC. Its protein product is CASRGNGVEQFF. Variable domain in full (rest from reference TRBV5-1 and TRBJ2-1): KAGVTQTPRYLIKTRGQQVTLSCSPISGHRSVSWYQQTPGQGLQFLFEYFSETQRNKGNFPGRFSGRQFSNSRSEMNVSTLELGDSALYLCASRGNGVEQFFGPGTRLTVL.

This chain links TRBV6-1 with TRBJ1-2; D is unresolved. Germline loops: CDR1 MNHNS, CDR2 SASEGT. CDR3 length: 13 amino acids. The V end was cut by 3 bases, the J end by 4 bases, with 9 bases between. The CDR3 sequence is CASSDLQLYGYTF. CDR3 coding DNA: TGTGCCAGCAGTGACCTACAGCTCTATGGCTACACCTTC.

This clone was detected once. Other nucleotide sequences from this sample produce the same CDR3. The chain employs TRBV28 and TRBJ2-7, with a possible D match to TRBD2 (5 bases). This CDR3 has 12 amino acids. V was clipped by 7 bases and J by 0 bases, with 7 bases between them. CDR1 is MDHEN and CDR2 is SYDVKM in the germline V gene. The CDR3 protein is CASTGSSYEQYF. The DNA for the CDR3 is TGTGCCAGCACGGGGAGCTCCTACGAGCAGTACTTC.

The CDR3 reads CASERGAGGDQPQHF. The CDR3 coding sequence is TGTGCCAGCGAGCGAGGCGCGGGGGGGGATCAGCCCCAGCATTTT. The gene calls are TRBV2 and TRBJ1-5; weak D call: TRBD1 (5 bases). Per germline, CDR1 SNHLY and CDR2 FYNNEI. The CDR3 covers 15 residues. V was shortened by 8 bases and J by 5 bases, with 19 bases between the two germline ends.

The chain uses TRBV4-1 and TRBJ2-1; D perhaps matches TRBD1 (6 bases). The CDR3 runs 17 residues. V lost 4 bases to trimming and J lost 3 bases, with 19 bases between them. From germline, CDR1 is MGHRA and CDR2 YSYEKL. CDR3 coding DNA: TGCGCCAGCAGCCGCCGCACAGGGACCGATCTCTACAATGAGCAGTTCTTC. Amino acid sequence: CASSRRTGTDLYNEQFF.

The chain couples TRBV10-2 to TRBJ2-1; 8 bases agree with TRBD1. Per germline, CDR1 WSHSY and CDR2 SAAADI. Trimming at V came to 3 bases and at J to 5 bases, leaving 9 bases not matched to a gene. The CDR3 has 16 residues. In DNA form, the CDR3 reads TGCGCCAGCAGTGACCGAGGACAGGGAAAAAACAATGAGCAGTTCTTC. The encoded protein is CASSDRGQGKNNEQFF.

The rearrangement uses TRBV10-2 and TRBJ2-7, with 11 bases lining up with TRBD2. This CDR3 comprises 16 residues. The junction had 8 bases not matched to a gene; V was cut back by 4 bases and J by 3 bases. Germline assignment: CDR1 WSHSY and CDR2 SAAADI. The CDR3 is CASSGGSGRVIYEQYF. CDR3 bases: TGCGCCAGCAGTGGAGGTAGCGGGAGGGTTATCTACGAGCAGTACTTC.

This chain connects TRBV5-1 to TRBJ2-7; D remains unclear. V lost 4 bases to trimming and J lost 0 bases, with 8 bases between them. Germline V gives CDR1 SGHRS, CDR2 YFSETQ. The CDR3 consists of 13 residues. As DNA, the CDR3 is TGCGCCAGCAGCGCAGAGATCTCCTACGAGCAGTACTTC. Translating gives CASSAEISYEQYF.

This clone was counted a single time. The CDR3 nucleotides read TGTGCCAGCAGTGACCCCAGACTGGGACAGGGGGGGTCCTACGAGCAGTACTTC. It translates to CASSDPRLGQGGSYEQYF. The V and J genes are TRBV25-1 and TRBJ2-7; TRBD1 agrees at 11 bases. The CDR3 covers 18 residues. J was trimmed by 1 base and V by 3 bases; bases with no gene match: 11. Germline CDR1 reads MGHDK; CDR2 reads SYGVNS.

CDR3 region: CASSLLQLRRTEAFF. The CDR3 nucleotides read TGTGCCAGCAGCTTGCTCCAGCTAAGAAGGACTGAAGCTTTCTTT. The J gene is TRBJ1-1, the V gene TRBV5-5; D uncertain. The germline V gene encodes CDR1 SGHKS and CDR2 YYEKEE (reference sequence). CDR3 size: 15 residues. Trimming removed 1 base from V and 5 bases from J, with 15 bases in between.

J is TRBJ2-3 and V is TRBV6-1, with TRBD2 identical over 10 bases. CDR3 length: 16 residues. V dropped 4 bases and J dropped 2; count of bases not matched to a gene: 6. CDR1 is MNHNS, CDR2 SASEGT, per germline. The CDR3 region is CASSGTLAGLTDTQYF. In DNA form, the CDR3 reads TGTGCCAGCAGTGGGACACTAGCGGGGCTCACAGATACGCAGTATTTT.

In DNA, the CDR3 is TGTGCCTGGAGGCGAAGCGGGAGTTACGAGCAGTACTTC. As protein: CAWRRSGSYEQYF. The V gene is TRBV30, the J gene TRBJ2-7, with 8 positions matching TRBD2. J was trimmed by 4 bases and V by 3 bases; bases with no gene match: 5. Germline lookup yields CDR1 GTSNPN and CDR2 SVGIG (reference sequence). This CDR3 has 13 amino acids.

The genes are TRBV6-5 and TRBJ2-7; D gene uncertain. Trimming left V 2 bases short and J 3 bases short, with 11 bases between. Looked up from germline, CDR1 is MNHEY and CDR2 is SVGAGI. The CDR3 consists of 14 residues. The DNA for the CDR3 is TGTGCCAGCAGTTACCGGGCTTCCGACTACGAGCAGTACTTC. Encoded protein: CASSYRASDYEQYF.

V usage is TRBV27 and J usage is TRBJ2-3; D gene ambiguous. V was cut by 3 bases and J by 0 bases, with 7 bases left in between. The CDR3 contains 14 residues. In germline, CDR1 is MNHEY, CDR2 SMNVEV (reference sequence). The DNA of the CDR3 is TGTGCCAGCAGTTTCCTCTCCAGCACAGATACGCAGTATTTT. Protein product: CASSFLSSTDTQYF.

CDR3 residues: CASSSGTGGKDTQYF. In DNA, the CDR3 is TGTGCCAGCAGTTCCGGGACAGGGGGCAAAGATACGCAGTATTTT. V is TRBV27 and J is TRBJ2-3, with 12 bases lining up with TRBD1. Germline trimming cut 4 bases from V and 5 bases from J; bases unmatched to any gene: 4. This CDR3 is 15 amino acids long. The germline V gene encodes CDR1 MNHEY and CDR2 SMNVEV (reference sequence).

This rearrangement joins TRBV4-2 to TRBJ2-3, with 12 positions matching TRBD2. The CDR3 is 18 amino acids. CDR1 and CDR2 (germline): LGHNA, YNFKEQ. V shed 1 base, J shed 0 bases, and the junction held 5 bases outside the gene matches. The CDR3 region is CASSQGLAGVPSTDTQYF. In nucleotides, the CDR3 is TGTGCCAGCAGCCAAGGACTAGCGGGAGTCCCCAGCACAGATACGCAGTATTTT.

The V gene is TRBV18, the J gene TRBJ2-3, with 7 positions matching TRBD2. CDR3 size: 17 residues. CDR1 KGHSH and CDR2 LQKENI come from the germline V gene. With V trimmed by 6 bases and J by 4 bases, 16 bases remained unmatched. CDR3 sequence reads: CASSPPTAGPDADTQYF. The CDR3 coding sequence is TGTGCCAGCTCCCCCCCGACAGCGGGACCCGACGCAGATACGCAGTATTTT.

The gene calls are TRBV27 and TRBJ2-3, with 7 bases that match TRBD1. V lost 7 bases, J lost 2 bases, and 6 bases stayed unmatched. From germline, CDR1 is MNHEY and CDR2 SMNVEV (reference sequence). This CDR3 has 14 amino acids. The CDR3 loop is CASTDRAHTDTQYF. DNA of the CDR3: TGTGCCAGCACTGACAGGGCCCACACAGATACGCAGTATTTT.

V usage is TRBV2 and J usage is TRBJ2-6; D is possibly TRBD1 (6 bases). V was clipped by 4 bases and J by 4 bases, with 8 bases between them. Germline V CDR1 and CDR2: SNHLY, FYNNEI. This CDR3 region has 14 residues. The CDR3, as DNA: TGTGCCAGCAGTGGGACAGTCGGGGCCAACGTCCTGACTTTC. Translated, it gives CASSGTVGANVLTF. Complete variable domain (other parts from reference TRBV2 and TRBJ2-6): EPEVTQTPSHQVTQMGQEVILRCVPISNHLYFYWYRQILGQKVEFLVSFYNNEISEKSEIFDDQFSVERPDGSNFTLKIRSTKLEDSAMYFCASSGTVGANVLTFGAGSRLTVL.

V usage is TRBV29-1 and J usage is TRBJ2-1; possible D gene TRBD2, 5 bases. V was pared by 0 bases and J by 9 bases, with 15 bases between. CDR1 and CDR2 from the germline V gene are SQVTM and ANQGSEA. This CDR3 region has 14 residues. This chain's CDR3 is CSVEDRLLEGEQFF. The CDR3 nucleotides are TGCAGCGTTGAAGATCGGCTACTCGAGGGTGAGCAGTTCTTC.

As DNA, the CDR3 is TGTGCCAGCAGCTCCAGGGGCGGGAGCTACAATGAGCAGTTCTTC. Translating it yields CASSSRGGSYNEQFF. This chain links TRBV9 with TRBJ2-1, with a tentative D call TRBD2 (7 bases). Per germline, CDR1 SGDLS and CDR2 YYNGEE. This CDR3 has 15 amino acids. V gave up 4 bases and J gave up 3 bases, with 14 bases separating them.

The chain recombines TRBV6-5 with TRBJ2-7; D unresolved. Germline V lookup: CDR1 MNHEY, CDR2 SVGAGI. V dropped 5 bases and J dropped 3 bases, with 8 bases sitting between them. The length of the CDR3 is 12 residues. CDR3 nucleotides: TGTGCCAGCAGTAAGGGCATCTACGAGCAGTACTTC. Its translation: CASSKGIYEQYF.

This clone showed up just once. The chain carries TRBV10-3 and TRBJ2-7; 8 bases agree with TRBD1. Germline V CDR1 and CDR2: ENHRY, SYGVKD. With V trimmed by 6 bases and J by 0 bases, 1 base remained unmatched. This CDR3 spans 13 amino acids. This CDR3 reads CAIRDRDSYEQYF. DNA of the CDR3: TGTGCCATCAGGGACAGGGACTCCTACGAGCAGTACTTC.